This passage covers 23 T cell receptor beta chains from one sample sequenced in a study of blood T cell repertoires in COVID-19. Sequencing was performed with immunoSEQ multiplex PCR; in TCRdb, only in-frame clones are kept and a portion is missing. The sample has 95,000 to 110,000 clones, 75% to 90% seen once. Sequencing input: peripheral blood. The receptors here all came from a man over 45 with acute or convalescent COVID-19.

The chain joins TRBV30 to TRBJ2-6; D possibly corresponds to TRBD1 (5 bases). The germline CDR1 and CDR2 sequences are GTSNPN and SVGIG (reference sequence). The CDR3 runs to 14 residues. V shed 7 bases and J shed 4 bases, with 14 bases lying between them. The CDR3 loop reads CAYTRVTGANVLTF. Here the CDR3 DNA reads TGTGCCTATACCAGGGTTACCGGGGCCAACGTCCTGACTTTC.

This clone was seen a single time. The sample has other DNA sequences that encode this CDR3 too. V and J are TRBV5-1 and TRBJ2-1; D gene uncertain. The germline V gene has CDR1 SGHRS and CDR2 YFSETQ. The CDR3 spans 13 residues. Trimming cost V 0 bases and J 6 bases, with 7 bases left between them. The CDR3 here is CASSLERRNEQFF. The CDR3 region has the DNA TGCGCCAGCAGCTTGGAGCGCCGCAATGAGCAGTTCTTC.

The chain couples TRBV9 to TRBJ1-4, with 7 positions matching TRBD1. The germline V gene encodes CDR1 SGDLS and CDR2 YYNGEE. V dropped 4 bases and J dropped 2; count of bases not matched to a gene: 5. The CDR3 spans 15 residues. The CDR3 sequence is CASSFSGGTNEKLFF. The CDR3 bases are TGTGCCAGCAGCTTCTCAGGGGGGACTAATGAAAAACTGTTTTTT.

CDR3 in DNA: TGTGCCAGCTCAACCACGGGGAGGTATGGCTACACCTTC. This sequence encodes CASSTTGRYGYTF. This chain joins TRBV7-8 and TRBJ1-2; no reliable D call. The CDR3 loop spans 13 amino acids. Germline CDR1 and CDR2: SGHVS and FQNEAQ. V lost 8 bases, J lost 5 bases, and 15 bases lay in between. Full variable domain (outside the CDR3, taken from reference TRBV7-8 and TRBJ1-2): GAGVSQSPRYKVAKRGQDVALRCDPISGHVSLFWYQQALGQGPEFLTYFQNEAQLDKSGLPSDRFFAERPEGSVSTLKIQRTQQEDSAVYLCASSTTGRYGYTFGSGTRLTVV.

V gene TRBV7-2 combines with J gene TRBJ2-1; 7 bases map to TRBD2. The CDR3 is made up of 15 amino acids. Unmatched junction bases numbered 12, after V lost 5 bases and J lost 8 bases. Germline V gene sequence: CDR1 SGHTA, CDR2 FQGNSA. This CDR3 reads CASSPNPTSRYEQFF. The CDR3 coding sequence is TGTGCCAGCAGCCCAAATCCGACTAGCAGGTATGAGCAGTTCTTC.

This sequence joins TRBV5-1 and TRBJ1-5, with TRBD1 identical over 8 bases. Germline trimming cut 0 bases from V and 7 bases from J; bases unmatched to any gene: 0. The CDR3 contains 13 residues. Germline CDR1 and CDR2: SGHRS and YFSETQ. The CDR3 is CASSLGTGQPQHF. The DNA of the CDR3 is TGCGCCAGCAGCTTGGGGACAGGGCAGCCCCAGCATTTT.

V usage is TRBV9 and J usage is TRBJ2-1; D may be TRBD1 (5 bases). The V gene's germline CDR1 is SGDLS and CDR2 YYNGEE. The ends were cut back, 2 bases at V and 0 bases at J, with 12 bases in the middle. This CDR3 is built from 16 residues. The CDR3 sequence: CASSVLTDSSYNEQFF. CDR3 coding DNA: TGTGCCAGCAGCGTCTTGACCGACAGCTCCTACAATGAGCAGTTCTTC.

This rearrangement joins TRBV6-5 to TRBJ1-1, with 8 bases aligning to TRBD1. This CDR3 spans 14 amino acids. Per germline, CDR1 MNHEY and CDR2 SVGAGI. The V and J ends lost 6 bases and 4 bases, in that order; junction bases with no gene match: 7. As DNA, the CDR3 is TGTGCCAGCAGCCAGTTGACAGGGGTCACTGAAGCTTTCTTT. Its translation: CASSQLTGVTEAFF.

The chain has TRBV5-1 and TRBJ2-1, with D possibly being TRBD1 (6 bases). CDR3 length: 12 residues. Germline loops: CDR1 SGHRS, CDR2 YFSETQ. The V end lost 4 bases, the J end lost 8 bases, and 10 bases lay between the germline ends. CDR3 nucleotides: TGCGCCAGCAGCGAACAGGGCCATGAGCAGTTCTTC. Protein product: CASSEQGHEQFF. Looking up the rest from reference TRBV5-1 and TRBJ2-1 gives the full variable domain: KAGVTQTPRYLIKTRGQQVTLSCSPISGHRSVSWYQQTPGQGLQFLFEYFSETQRNKGNFPGRFSGRQFSNSRSEMNVSTLELGDSALYLCASSEQGHEQFFGPGTRLTVL.

By share of the sample, this clone is medium-sized (0.01 to 0.1%). The chain uses TRBV5-4 and TRBJ2-1, with D tentatively TRBD2 (7 bases). The germline V gene has CDR1 SGHNT and CDR2 YYREEE (reference sequence). Trimming stripped 4 bases from V and 7 bases from J, with 24 bases between. The CDR3 consists of 17 residues. DNA of the CDR3: TGTGCCAGCAGCCCCCGGGGGGCAGCGGGAAGGTGGAATGAGCAGTTCTTC. Its protein is CASSPRGAAGRWNEQFF.

The rearrangement joins TRBV20-1 to TRBJ1-5, with D unresolved. The V end lost 3 bases, the J end lost 4 bases, and 7 bases lay between the germline ends. In germline, CDR1 is DFQATT, CDR2 SNEGSKA (reference sequence). This CDR3 is 12 amino acids long. Here the CDR3 DNA reads TGCAGTGCTAGTTGGCCTAATCAGCCCCAGCATTTT. This encodes CSASWPNQPQHF.

The chain has TRBV18 and TRBJ1-5, with a weak D call TRBD1 (5 bases). V was clipped by 3 bases and J by 4 bases, with 16 bases between them. The germline CDR1 and CDR2 sequences are KGHSH and LQKENI. This CDR3 is 16 amino acids long. The DNA for the CDR3 is TGTGCCAGCTCACCGGGACGGGGGAACGGAAATCAGCCCCAGCATTTT. Amino acids: CASSPGRGNGNQPQHF.

This chain links TRBV7-8 with TRBJ2-2; D is possibly TRBD2 (6 bases). The V and J ends lost 3 bases and 0 bases respectively, with 11 bases between them. This CDR3 is 16 amino acids long. Germline V gene sequence: CDR1 SGHVS, CDR2 FQNEAQ. CDR3 loop: CASSFTSLPNTGELFF. The CDR3 coding sequence is TGTGCCAGCAGCTTTACTAGCCTCCCGAACACCGGGGAGCTGTTTTTT.

V gene TRBV12-5 combines with J gene TRBJ2-7; D is possibly TRBD2 (9 bases). CDR3 length: 17 residues. V gave up 1 base and J gave up 1 base, with 17 bases separating them. Germline V gene lookup returns CDR1 LGHNT and CDR2 FRNRAP. CDR3 sequence reads: CASGLARGGTGSYEQYF. DNA for the CDR3: TGTGCTAGTGGTTTGGCGCGGGGGGGGACAGGATCCTACGAGCAGTACTTC.

The rearrangement uses TRBV6-5 and TRBJ1-1; no definite D call. Germline V gene data show CDR1 as MNHEY and CDR2 as SVGAGI. This CDR3 spans 12 amino acids. Trimming took off 0 bases at V and 9 bases at J, with 8 bases between the two ends. DNA for the CDR3: TGTGCCAGCAGTTACTCGCGGGGTAAAGCTTTCTTT. This sequence encodes CASSYSRGKAFF.

The chain employs TRBV19 and TRBJ2-1, with D maybe TRBD2 (6 bases). This CDR3 spans 15 amino acids. From germline, CDR1 is LNHDA and CDR2 SQIVND (reference sequence). Trimming cost V 5 bases and J 7 bases, with 18 bases left between them. The CDR3 loop is CASSARLVGGNEQFF. The DNA for the CDR3 is TGTGCCAGTAGTGCGCGACTAGTCGGTGGGAATGAGCAGTTCTTC.

This CDR3 reads CASSEGQVGNTIYF. CDR3 nucleotide sequence: TGTGCCAGCAGTGAAGGTCAGGTGGGAAACACCATATATTTT. V and J are TRBV6-1 and TRBJ1-3; D call uncertain. Trimming removed 1 base from V and 4 bases from J, with 8 bases in between. The length of the CDR3 is 14 residues. Germline CDR1 MNHNS, CDR2 SASEGT.

The chain employs TRBV28 and TRBJ1-6, with D possibly matching TRBD1 (5 bases). Germline assignment: CDR1 MDHEN and CDR2 SYDVKM. The CDR3 is 15 amino acids. Trimming left V 2 bases short and J 2 bases short, with 7 bases between. As DNA, the CDR3 is TGTGCCAGCAGTTTAGCGGGGGCCTATAATTCACCCCTCCACTTT. It yields the protein CASSLAGAYNSPLHF.

The rearrangement links TRBV7-9 to TRBJ2-5, with D possibly matching TRBD2 (5 bases). Germline V lookup: CDR1 SEHNR, CDR2 FQNEAQ (reference sequence). The ends were cut back, 4 bases at V and 7 bases at J, with 16 bases in the middle. This CDR3 is built from 14 residues. CDR3 coding DNA: TGTGCCAGCAGCTCCCCCGGCTCCCGGGGGACCCAGTACTTC. Residues: CASSSPGSRGTQYF.

The chain combines TRBV7-8 with TRBJ2-3; no firm D call. Trimming stripped 1 base from V and 6 bases from J, with 14 bases between. This CDR3 is built from 15 residues. Germline CDR1 SGHVS, CDR2 FQNEAQ. This CDR3 reads CASSLVSTPRDTQYF. CDR3 DNA: TGTGCCAGCAGCTTAGTGTCAACGCCCAGGGATACGCAGTATTTT.

This clone occurred a few times. V is TRBV30 and J is TRBJ2-2; D is perhaps TRBD1 (5 bases). This CDR3 is 14 amino acids long. The V end lost 2 bases, the J end lost 7 bases, and 14 bases lay between the germline ends. From germline, CDR1 is GTSNPN and CDR2 SVGIG (reference sequence). The CDR3 reads CAWSTPPGIGELFF. The CDR3, as DNA: TGTGCCTGGAGTACTCCTCCAGGGATCGGGGAGCTGTTTTTT.

The chain has TRBV4-1 and TRBJ2-7; 13 nucleotides line up with TRBD2. The CDR3 sequence is 16 residues long. Per the germline V gene, CDR1 is MGHRA and CDR2 is YSYEKL. V lost 1 base, J lost 4 bases, and 4 bases stayed unmatched. The CDR3 is CASSQATSGRGYEQYF. For the CDR3, the DNA is TGCGCCAGCAGCCAAGCAACTAGCGGGAGGGGGTACGAGCAGTACTTC.

The J gene is TRBJ2-1, the V gene TRBV15; TRBD1 agrees at 11 bases. The CDR3 contains 16 residues. The germline V gene encodes CDR1 LNHNV and CDR2 YYDKDF (reference sequence). Trimming at V came to 3 bases and at J to 7 bases, leaving 8 bases not matched to a gene. This CDR3 is CATSSGGQGDWNEQFF. As DNA, the CDR3 is TGTGCCACCAGCAGTGGGGGACAGGGGGATTGGAATGAGCAGTTCTTC.